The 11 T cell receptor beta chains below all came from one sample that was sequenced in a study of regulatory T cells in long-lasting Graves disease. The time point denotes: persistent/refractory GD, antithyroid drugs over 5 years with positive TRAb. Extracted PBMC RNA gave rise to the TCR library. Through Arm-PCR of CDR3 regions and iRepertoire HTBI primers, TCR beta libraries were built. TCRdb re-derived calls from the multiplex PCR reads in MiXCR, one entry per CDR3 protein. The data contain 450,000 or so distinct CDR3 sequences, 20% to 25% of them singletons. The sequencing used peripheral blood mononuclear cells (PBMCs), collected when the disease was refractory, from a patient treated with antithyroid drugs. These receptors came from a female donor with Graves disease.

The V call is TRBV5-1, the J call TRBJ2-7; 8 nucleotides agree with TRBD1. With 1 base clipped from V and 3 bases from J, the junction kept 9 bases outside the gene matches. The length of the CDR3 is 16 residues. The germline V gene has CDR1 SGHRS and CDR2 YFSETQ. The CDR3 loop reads CASSLRTGSLGYEQYF. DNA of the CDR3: TGCGCCAGCAGCTTGAGGACAGGGTCCCTCGGCTACGAGCAGTACTTC.

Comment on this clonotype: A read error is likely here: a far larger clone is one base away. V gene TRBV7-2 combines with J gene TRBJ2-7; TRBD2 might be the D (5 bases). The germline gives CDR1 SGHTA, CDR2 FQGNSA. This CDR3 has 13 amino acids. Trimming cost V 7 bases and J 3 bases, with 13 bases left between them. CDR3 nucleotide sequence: TGTGCCAGCAAGGCGCGGGCCGGCTACGAGCAGTACTTC. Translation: CASKARAGYEQYF.

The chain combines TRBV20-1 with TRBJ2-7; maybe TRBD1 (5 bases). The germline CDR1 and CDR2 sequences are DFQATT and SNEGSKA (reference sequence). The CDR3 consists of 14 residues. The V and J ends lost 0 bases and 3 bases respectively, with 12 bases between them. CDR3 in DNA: TGCAGTGCTAGAGAAGGGGCGGCGGACTACGAGCAGTACTTC. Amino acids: CSAREGAADYEQYF.

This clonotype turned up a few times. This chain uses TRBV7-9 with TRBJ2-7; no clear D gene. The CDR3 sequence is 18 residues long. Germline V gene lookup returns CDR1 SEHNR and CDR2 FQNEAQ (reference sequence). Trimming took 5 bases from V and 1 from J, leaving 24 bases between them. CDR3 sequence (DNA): TGTGCCAGCAGCCTACGCCGGAGCTCAGTTTCCCCTTCCTACGAGCAGTACTTC. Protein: CASSLRRSSVSPSYEQYF.

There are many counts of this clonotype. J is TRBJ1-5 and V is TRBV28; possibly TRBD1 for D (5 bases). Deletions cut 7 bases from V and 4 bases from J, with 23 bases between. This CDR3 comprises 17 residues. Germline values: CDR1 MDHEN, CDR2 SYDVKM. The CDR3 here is CASKVYKGDSSNQPQHF. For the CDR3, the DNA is TGTGCCAGCAAAGTTTATAAGGGTGACAGTTCGAATCAGCCCCAGCATTTT.

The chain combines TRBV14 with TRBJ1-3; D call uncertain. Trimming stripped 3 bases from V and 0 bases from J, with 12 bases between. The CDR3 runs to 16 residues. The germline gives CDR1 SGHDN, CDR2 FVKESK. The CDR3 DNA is TGTGCCAGCAGCCAGAACCTCCGGTCCTCTGGAAACACCATATATTTT. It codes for CASSQNLRSSGNTIYF.

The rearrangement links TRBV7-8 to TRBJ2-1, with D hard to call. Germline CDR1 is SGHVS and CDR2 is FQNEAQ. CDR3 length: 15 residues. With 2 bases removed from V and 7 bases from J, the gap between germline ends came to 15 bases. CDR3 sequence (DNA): TGTGCCAGCAGCTTAAGTCGGGCGGTCCCAAATGAGCAGTTCTTC. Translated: CASSLSRAVPNEQFF.

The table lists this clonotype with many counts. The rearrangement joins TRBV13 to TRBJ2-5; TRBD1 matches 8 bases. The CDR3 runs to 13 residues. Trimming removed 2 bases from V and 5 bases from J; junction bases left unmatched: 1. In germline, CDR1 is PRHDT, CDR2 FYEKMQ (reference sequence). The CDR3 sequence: CASSLQGAETQYF. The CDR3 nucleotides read TGTGCCAGCAGCTTACAGGGGGCGGAGACCCAGTACTTC.

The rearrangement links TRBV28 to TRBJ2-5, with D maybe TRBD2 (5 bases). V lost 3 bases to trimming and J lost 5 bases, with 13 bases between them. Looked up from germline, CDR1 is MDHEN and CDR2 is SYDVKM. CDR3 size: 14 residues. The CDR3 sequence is CASSFGRGMETQYF. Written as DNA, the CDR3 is TGTGCCAGCAGTTTTGGGCGAGGGATGGAGACCCAGTACTTC. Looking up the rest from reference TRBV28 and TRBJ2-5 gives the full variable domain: DVKVTQSSRYLVKRTGEKVFLECVQDMDHENMFWYRQDPGLGLRLIYFSYDVKMKEKGDIPEGYSVSREKKERFSLILESASTNQTSMYLCASSFGRGMETQYFGPGTRLLVL.

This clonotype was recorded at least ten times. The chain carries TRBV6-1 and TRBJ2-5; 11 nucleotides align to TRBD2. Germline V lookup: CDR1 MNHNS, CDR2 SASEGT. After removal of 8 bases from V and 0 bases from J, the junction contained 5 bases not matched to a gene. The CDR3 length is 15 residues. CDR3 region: CASGGLAVNQETQYF. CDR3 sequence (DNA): TGTGCCAGCGGGGGACTAGCGGTGAACCAAGAGACCCAGTACTTC.

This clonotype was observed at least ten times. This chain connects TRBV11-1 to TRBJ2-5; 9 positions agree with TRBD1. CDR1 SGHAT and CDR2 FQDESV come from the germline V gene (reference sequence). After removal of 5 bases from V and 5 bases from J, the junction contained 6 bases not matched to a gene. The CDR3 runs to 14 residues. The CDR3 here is CASSLRTGEETQYF. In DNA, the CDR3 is TGTGCCAGCAGCCTCAGGACAGGGGAGGAGACCCAGTACTTC.